The rows below give T cell receptor beta chains drawn from one sample of a study of cytomegalovirus exposure and HLA in healthy donors. Assay: immunoSEQ multiplex PCR; the TCRdb copy retains only in-frame clones and omits some. The table has about 150,000 clones, 79% seen once; the top ten hold about 6.7%. Source material: PBMCs. The receptor set was obtained from a man aged 45-60 years in good health and CMV-seropositive. The CDR3 runs from the conserved cysteine through the conserved F or W. The D gene is left open where the match is weak. Size tells how often a clone was seen (once, few, many) or the class of an expanded clone, and some rows leave it out.

D	J	V	size	DNA	CDR3
TRBD1	TRBJ2-7	TRBV2	-	TGTGCCAGCAGTGCGGGACAGGGGGTTGTGCAGTACTTC	CASSAGQGVVQYF
-	TRBJ1-2	TRBV11-1	-	TGTGCCAGCAGCTCCCAGGGATCTAATGGCTACACCTTC	CASSSQGSNGYTF
-	TRBJ2-7	TRBV7-9	few	TGTGCCAGCAGCTTCACAGGGATCGGCGAGCAGTACTTC	CASSFTGIGEQYF
TRBD1	TRBJ2-7	TRBV6-7	-	TGTGCCAGCAGTTACCGGGACAGGGGAAAGGGCGAGCAGTACTTC	CASSYRDRGKGEQYF
-	TRBJ1-2	TRBV21-1	-	TGTGCCAGCAGCACCTCCCGACAGGGAGTCCCTTGGGGCTACACCTTC	CASSTSRQGVPWGYTF
-	TRBJ1-5	TRBV30	-	TGTGCCTGGAGTGTCGCTGGGGGCCAGCCCCAGCATTTT	CAWSVAGGQPQHF
TRBD2	TRBJ2-1	TRBV9	-	TGTGCCAGCAGCCCAGCCGGGAGGAGCGACAATGAGCAGTTCTTC	CASSPAGRSDNEQFF
TRBD1	TRBJ1-4	TRBV2	once	TGTGCCAGCAGTGGGGACAGGGTGGGAAAACTGTTTTTT	CASSGDRVGKLFF
-	TRBJ1-2	TRBV28	-	TGTGCCAGCAGTTTACAGGGGCTAGCTAACTATGGCTACACCTTC	CASSLQGLANYGYTF
TRBD2	TRBJ2-2	TRBV27	-	TGTGCCAGCAGTTTTAATATCCCGGGACTAGCGGGACCAGACGGGGAGCTGTTTTTT	CASSFNIPGLAGPDGELFF
TRBD2	TRBJ2-7	TRBV9	-	TGTGCCAGCAGCGGACCCCCCAGCGGGAGACTCTCCTACGAGCAGTACTTC	CASSGPPSGRLSYEQYF
-	TRBJ2-2	TRBV7-3	-	TGTGCCAGCAGCTTCGGCACCGGGGAGCTGTTTTTT	CASSFGTGELFF
TRBD1	TRBJ1-5	TRBV7-2	-	TGTGCCAGCAGCCACCCCAGGACAGGGAATAGCAATCAGCCCCAGCATTTT	CASSHPRTGNSNQPQHF
-	TRBJ2-1	TRBV11-3	-	TGTGCCAGCAGCTTAGATGCCGGCTACAATGAGCAGTTCTTC	CASSLDAGYNEQFF
-	TRBJ2-3	TRBV11-2	-	TGTGCCAGCAGCTCTACAGGGTTAGCAGATACGCAGTATTTT	CASSSTGLADTQYF
-	TRBJ2-7	TRBV27	-	TGTGCCAGCAGGAGTCCGGGCCACCCGGGAGAGCAGTACTTC	CASRSPGHPGEQYF
-	TRBJ2-5	TRBV10-3	-	TGTGCCATCAGTGGCAGCACAGGGAATCAAGAGACCCAGTACTTC	CAISGSTGNQETQYF
-	TRBJ2-7	TRBV5-5	-	TGTGCCAGCAGCTCCTACGGCCCGGGACAAACCTACGAGCAGTACTTC	CASSSYGPGQTYEQYF
TRBD2	TRBJ2-7	TRBV6-6	-	TGTGCCACCTGTAGCGGGAAAAGGTACGAGCAGTACTTC	CATCSGKRYEQYF
TRBD1	TRBJ1-5	TRBV30	-	TGTGCCTGGAGTGTACCTCGGACAGGGAGCAATCAGCCCCAGCATTTT	CAWSVPRTGSNQPQHF
TRBD2	TRBJ2-6	TRBV2	-	TGTGCCAGCAGGGGACTAGCGGGGTGGATGGTCCTGACTTTC	CASRGLAGWMVLTF
TRBD1	TRBJ1-1	TRBV18	-	TGTGCCAGCTCACCGTCGACAGGGGTGAACACTGAAGCTTTCTTT	CASSPSTGVNTEAFF
TRBD1	TRBJ2-1	TRBV15	-	TGTGCCACCAGGAAGAGTTCGGGACAGGGGGCACGGCGAAACAATGAGCAGTTCTTC	CATRKSSGQGARRNNEQFF
TRBD2	TRBJ2-7	TRBV5-4	-	TGTGCCAGCAGCTCCGGGACTAGCTCCTACGAGCAGTACTTC	CASSSGTSSYEQYF
TRBD1	TRBJ1-1	TRBV5-4	-	TGTGCCAGCAGCACTAAGACAGGGGAGACCACTGAAGCTTTCTTT	CASSTKTGETTEAFF
TRBD1	TRBJ1-5	TRBV19	-	TGTGCCAGTAGTCCTGGACAGGGGGGCAATCAGCCCCAGCATTTT	CASSPGQGGNQPQHF
-	TRBJ2-6	TRBV12-5	once	TGTGCTAGTGGTTTGTCAGGTGGGGCCAACGTCCTGACTTTC	CASGLSGGANVLTF
TRBD2	TRBJ2-1	TRBV2	-	TGTGCCAGCGCGTTCGGGACTAGCTCTAGTGAGCAGTTCTTC	CASAFGTSSSEQFF
-	TRBJ2-1	TRBV6-5	-	TGTGCCAGCAGTTACAGGGGGTCCTACAATGAGCAGTTCTTC	CASSYRGSYNEQFF
TRBD1	TRBJ1-1	TRBV18	-	TGTGCCAGCTCACCTGGACAGGGGGTTGGAGCTTTCTTT	CASSPGQGVGAFF
-	TRBJ1-1	TRBV7-9	-	TGTGCCAGCAGCGCGGGCCTAGGGGGAACTGAAGCTTTCTTT	CASSAGLGGTEAFF
-	TRBJ1-4	TRBV27	once	TGTGCCAGCAGTTTAGTGCCAGGGGTTTTTGAAAAACTGTTTTTT	CASSLVPGVFEKLFF
-	TRBJ2-7	TRBV7-9	-	TGTGCCAGCAGCTTAGGTGATAGCGGTTCCTACGAGCAGTACTTC	CASSLGDSGSYEQYF
-	TRBJ1-3	TRBV5-8	-	TGTGCCAGCAGCTTGCGTGGGCCTGGAAACACCATATATTTT	CASSLRGPGNTIYF
-	TRBJ2-7	TRBV5-1	-	TGCGCCAGCAGTCATCGCAGTAACGAGCAGTACTTC	CASSHRSNEQYF
-	TRBJ1-1	TRBV23-1	-	TGCGCCAGCAGTCACTCCCCTTGGGGCCACAGGGAAACTGAAGCTTTCTTT	CASSHSPWGHRETEAFF
TRBD2	TRBJ2-1	TRBV29-1	-	TGCAGCGTTTTAGGGACTAGCGGGAGTCTAGGGCAGTTCTTC	CSVLGTSGSLGQFF
TRBD2	TRBJ2-3	TRBV11-2	-	TGTGCCAGCAGCTTATACGGGAGGGACACAGATACGCAGTATTTT	CASSLYGRDTDTQYF
TRBD2	TRBJ2-3	TRBV5-5	-	TGTGCCAGCAGCCCCGGGACTAGCGGACGCACAGATACGCAGTATTTT	CASSPGTSGRTDTQYF
TRBD2	TRBJ2-1	TRBV7-9	few	TGTGCCAGCAGCACAGCGGGAGGGTGGAATGAGCAGTTCTTC	CASSTAGGWNEQFF
-	TRBJ1-6	TRBV10-3	-	TGTGCCATCAGTGAAATGGGCAGGGGCGATTCACCCCTCCACTTT	CAISEMGRGDSPLHF
TRBD2	TRBJ2-1	TRBV11-3	-	TGTGCCAGCAGCCCCGGGACTAGCGGGACTATAGGTCTCGGGGGTGAGCAGTTCTTC	CASSPGTSGTIGLGGEQFF